This passage covers 27 T cell receptor beta chains from one sample sequenced in a study of molecular identifiers for immune sequencing clone quantification (dated by TCRdb to 2016 to 2018). Libraries were constructed by PCR. The sequencer listed for this sample is Illumina HiSeq 4000. TCRdb reprocessed the public reads (quality trimming at Q25 with fastp, clone calling with MiXCR) and kept in-frame beta chains. Each entry is one CDR3 protein sequence, shown with its most common DNA and genes. This sample holds roughly 90,000 distinct CDR3 sequences; around a fifth were observed only once. Around 0.8% of the sample lies in the top ten. The sample was naive CD8+ T cells from blood, with Jurkat cell RNA spiked in. This specimen's cell subset or site label, interpreted: FACS-sorted CD8+CD4-CCR7+CD45RA+ naive T cells. Every receptor here comes from a human donor in good health. Some libraries in this study had Jurkat cell RNA spiked in.

Note on this clonotype: A much larger clone sits a single nucleotide away, making a read error possible. This chain connects TRBV21-1 to TRBJ2-7. TRBV21-1 is a pseudogene. This CDR3 is 14 amino acids long. This CDR3 is CAGSKVGDTYEQYF. For the CDR3, the DNA is TGTGCCGGCAGCAAAGTTGGGGATACCTACGAGCAGTACTTC.

This clonotype was seen repeatedly, ten times or more. The chain couples TRBV7-9 to TRBJ2-2; TRBD2 might be the D (6 bases). Germline CDR1 and CDR2: SEHNR and FQNEAQ (reference sequence). This CDR3 is built from 14 residues. V was trimmed by 5 bases and J by 6 bases, leaving 13 bases between them. CDR3 loop: CASSPPLASGELFF. DNA for the CDR3: TGTGCCAGCAGCCCGCCGCTAGCGTCCGGGGAGCTGTTTTTT.

This clonotype was picked up many times. The CDR3 is CASSHRDTSYYNEQFF. CDR3 DNA sequence: TGTGCCAGCAGCCACCGGGACACCTCCTACTACAATGAGCAGTTCTTC. The chain couples TRBV5-5 to TRBJ2-1; possibly TRBD1 for D (6 bases). V lost 4 bases to trimming and J lost 3 bases, with 17 bases between them. Germline CDR1 reads SGHKS; CDR2 reads YYEKEE (reference sequence). CDR3 length: 16 amino acids.

In its sample, this clonotype was seen many times. In DNA form, the CDR3 reads TGCAGTGCTAGAGATCTTGGAGGGCTGGATACGCAGTATTTT. This codes for CSARDLGGLDTQYF. The chain combines TRBV20-1 with TRBJ2-3; D is perhaps TRBD2 (6 bases). V lost 0 bases, J lost 6 bases, and 13 bases lay in between. The CDR3 has 14 residues. Germline loops: CDR1 DFQATT, CDR2 SNEGSKA (reference sequence).

The sample holds many counts of this clonotype. The V gene is TRBV28, the J gene TRBJ2-3; weak D call: TRBD2 (5 bases). The germline gives CDR1 MDHEN, CDR2 SYDVKM. The V and J ends lost 10 bases and 1 base respectively, with 15 bases between them. This CDR3 is 14 amino acids long. CDR3 bases: TGTGCCACCAATACCCTCGGGGGCACAGATACGCAGTATTTT. Translation gives CATNTLGGTDTQYF.

This clonotype was seen more than once but under ten times. V usage is TRBV7-6 and J usage is TRBJ2-1; D gene uncertain. The V gene lost 1 base and the J gene lost 0 bases, with 7 bases spanning the gap. The CDR3 is 15 amino acids. The germline V gene encodes CDR1 SGHVS and CDR2 FNYEAQ. CDR3 sequence reads: CASSLEGLSYNEQFF. The DNA of the CDR3 is TGTGCCAGCAGCTTAGAGGGTCTCTCCTACAATGAGCAGTTCTTC.

This clonotype has at least ten counts. J is TRBJ2-3 and V is TRBV13, with 8 bases lining up with TRBD1. The trim removed 5 bases at V and 4 bases at J, leaving 8 bases unmatched. The CDR3 spans 15 residues. Germline V gene sequence: CDR1 PRHDT, CDR2 FYEKMQ (reference sequence). CDR3 sequence: CASSPQTGAPDTQYF. The DNA for the CDR3 is TGTGCCAGCAGCCCCCAGACAGGGGCACCAGATACGCAGTATTTT.

This clonotype was counted ten times or more. The rearrangement joins TRBV5-1 to TRBJ2-2; D uncertain. CDR3 size: 12 residues. V was cut by 5 bases and J by 5 bases, with 7 bases left in between. Germline V gene sequence: CDR1 SGHRS, CDR2 YFSETQ. The CDR3 nucleotides are TGCGCCAGCAGGCTTGGGACCGGGGAGCTGTTTTTT. Its protein product is CASRLGTGELFF.

This clonotype was detected ten times or more. The J gene is TRBJ2-1, the V gene TRBV7-9, with TRBD2 matching over 10 bases. This CDR3 is 16 amino acids long. Germline-derived CDR1 and CDR2 are SEHNR and FQNEAQ (reference sequence). V lost 5 bases and J lost 9; bases outside the gene matches: 13. The CDR3 DNA reads as TGTGCCAGCAGCGAGGCCGCTAGCGGGAGTGTAGTTGAGCAGTTCTTC. Residues: CASSEAASGSVVEQFF.

As for this clonotype: Given a much more abundant clone one base away, this may be a read error. The chain links TRBV29-1 to TRBJ1-3, with no clear D. There are 11 residues in the CDR3. The V gene's germline CDR1 is SQVTM and CDR2 ANQGSEA. CDR3 coding DNA: TGCAGCGTTGTTTCTGGAAACCCCATATATTTT. Translation gives CSVVSGNPIYF.

Comments on this clonotype: A read error is possible here, since a much larger clone lies one base away. The J gene is TRBJ2-3, the V gene TRBV20-1; D call uncertain. The V end was cut by 6 bases, the J end by 4 bases, with 14 bases between. The CDR3 is 13 amino acids. In germline, CDR1 is DFQATT, CDR2 SNEGSKA (reference sequence). In nucleotides, the CDR3 is TGCAGTGCCGAGAGATCCTTGGCAGATACGCAGTATTTT. Translating gives CSAERSLADTQYF.

Only a few counts were recorded for this clonotype. J is TRBJ1-1 and V is TRBV12-3 or TRBV12-4; a possible D gene is TRBD1 (5 bases). The CDR3 contains 15 residues. V was clipped by 3 bases and J by 5 bases, with 16 bases between them. The DNA of the CDR3 is TGTGCCAGCAGTTTTAATGGGCAGGGAAGTACTGAAGCTTTCTTT. Translated, it gives CASSFNGQGSTEAFF.

This clonotype appeared many times. The chain uses TRBV6-2 or TRBV6-3 and TRBJ2-7; TRBD1 matches 10 bases. After removal of 4 bases from V and 2 bases from J, the junction contained 8 bases not matched to a gene. Germline loops: CDR1 MNHEY, CDR2 SVGEGT. This CDR3 contains 16 residues. The CDR3 DNA reads TGTGCCAGCAGTTCCGGGACAGGGGTGACAACCTACGAGCAGTACTTC. As protein: CASSSGTGVTTYEQYF.

There are many counts of this clonotype. The rearrangement joins TRBV7-9 to TRBJ2-6; 7 positions match TRBD2. The CDR3 runs to 20 residues. Trimming took 7 bases from V and 0 from J; bases not matched to a gene: 18. Germline loops: CDR1 SEHNR, CDR2 FQNEAQ (reference sequence). DNA of the CDR3: TGTGCCAGCATAATCCCCTTACAAGCGGGAACTTCCTCTGGGGCCAACGTCCTGACTTTC. Translating gives CASIIPLQAGTSSGANVLTF. Complete variable domain (other parts from reference TRBV7-9 and TRBJ2-6): DTGVSQNPRHKITKRGQNVTFRCDPISEHNRLYWYRQTLGQGPEFLTYFQNEAQLEKSRLLSDRFSAERPKGSFSTLEIQRTEQGDSAMYLCASIIPLQAGTSSGANVLTFGAGSRLTVL.

The rearrangement joins TRBV5-1 to TRBJ2-3; 12 bases line up with TRBD2. The CDR3 runs 17 residues. Germline assignment: CDR1 SGHRS and CDR2 YFSETQ. V gave up 2 bases and J gave up 6 bases; unmatched junction bases: 10. Written as DNA, the CDR3 is TGCGCCAGCAGCTTACGGACTAGCGGGATGACAGAGGATACGCAGTATTTT. It specifies CASSLRTSGMTEDTQYF.

The V gene is TRBV5-3, the J gene TRBJ2-2; 11 bases are shared with TRBD2. TRBV5-3 is noted as an ORF with a role that remains uncertain. Unmatched junction bases numbered 10, after V lost 8 bases and J lost 7 bases. This CDR3 spans 15 amino acids. CDR3 amino acids: CASSTGLAGGGELFF. The DNA for the CDR3 is TGTGCCAGCAGCACAGGACTAGCGGGCGGCGGGGAGCTGTTTTTT.

This clonotype was counted at least ten times. The chain combines TRBV6-2 or TRBV6-3 with TRBJ2-7; D may correspond to TRBD1 or TRBD2 (5 bases each). CDR1 and CDR2 (germline): MNHEY, SVGEGT. V lost 2 bases to trimming and J lost 7 bases, with 12 bases between them. CDR3 length: 13 residues. The CDR3 reads CASSYPGPQEQYF. CDR3 nucleotides: TGTGCCAGCAGTTACCCGGGACCCCAAGAGCAGTACTTC.

This clonotype showed up many times. The chain uses TRBV7-6 and TRBJ2-6; D is uncertain. Trimming took 1 base from V and 5 from J, leaving 9 bases between them. Germline V lookup: CDR1 SGHVS, CDR2 FNYEAQ. The CDR3 is 15 residues long. The CDR3 nucleotides are TGTGCCAGCAGCTTAGAGCTGCGCCGGGCCAACGTCCTGACTTTC. Residues: CASSLELRRANVLTF.

This clonotype was observed at least ten times. In DNA, the CDR3 is TGTGCCAGTAGCCCAGGGGGATACTACGAGCAGTACTTC. Amino acid sequence: CASSPGGYYEQYF. V is TRBV19 and J is TRBJ2-7, with 7 positions matching TRBD1. The CDR3 has 13 amino acids. Unmatched junction bases numbered 5, after V lost 6 bases and J lost 3 bases. Germline V gives CDR1 LNHDA, CDR2 SQIVND (reference sequence).

This clonotype was seen ten or more times. This sequence joins TRBV15 and TRBJ2-3; unclear D gene. Trimming pared 0 bases from V and 0 bases from J, leaving 10 bases between. Germline V gene data show CDR1 as LNHNV and CDR2 as YYDKDF (reference sequence). CDR3 length: 16 residues. CDR3 loop: CATSRDLGTSTDTQYF. CDR3 sequence (DNA): TGTGCCACCAGCAGAGATCTGGGAACTAGCACAGATACGCAGTATTTT. The full variable domain, its missing parts supplied by reference TRBV15 and TRBJ2-3, is DAMVIQNPRYQVTQFGKPVTLSCSQTLNHNVMYWYQQKSSQAPKLLFHYYDKDFNNEADTPDNFQSRRPNTSFCFLDIRSPGLGDTAMYLCATSRDLGTSTDTQYFGPGTRLTVL.

This clonotype was counted at least ten times. V usage is TRBV7-2 and J usage is TRBJ2-1; tentative D call: TRBD1 (5 bases). The CDR3 is 16 amino acids. V was shortened by 3 bases and J by 7 bases, with 19 bases between the two germline ends. Germline V lookup: CDR1 SGHTA, CDR2 FQGNSA. CDR3 coding DNA: TGTGCCAGCAGCTTCGCATGGGGCGACATGGAGAATGAGCAGTTCTTC. Translating it yields CASSFAWGDMENEQFF.

This clonotype occurred many times. J is TRBJ2-5 and V is TRBV20-1, with 10 bases aligning to TRBD2. The J segment lost 7 bases and the V segment lost 6 bases, leaving 8 bases of the junction unmatched. Looked up from germline, CDR1 is DFQATT and CDR2 is SNEGSKA (reference sequence). This CDR3 has 13 residues. The CDR3 is CSAFPAGGGTQYF. The CDR3 region has the DNA TGCAGTGCCTTTCCAGCGGGAGGGGGGACCCAGTACTTC.

Comments on this clonotype: A single base separates this from a much larger clone, so it may be a read error. The chain uses TRBV11-2 and TRBJ2-1, with 11 bases that match TRBD2. Germline lookup yields CDR1 SGHAT and CDR2 FQNNGV. There are 15 residues in the CDR3. The CDR3 sequence: CAGSISGGAYNEQFF. For the CDR3, the DNA is TGTGCCGGCAGCATTAGCGGGGGGGCCTACAATGAGCAGTTCTTC.

This clonotype was seen ten or more times. The V and J genes are TRBV7-9 and TRBJ2-7, with TRBD1 matching over 9 bases. The CDR3 is 16 amino acids. Germline V gene data show CDR1 as SEHNR and CDR2 as FQNEAQ (reference sequence). V shed 3 bases, J shed 6 bases, and the junction held 12 bases outside the gene matches. CDR3 bases: TGTGCCAGCAGCTTCACTCCGGGACAGGGTTCGGGCGAGCAGTACTTC. Translation gives CASSFTPGQGSGEQYF.

Many counts were recorded for this clonotype. The V gene is TRBV9, the J gene TRBJ1-1; D is unresolved. Germline V gene sequence: CDR1 SGDLS, CDR2 YYNGEE. CDR3 size: 16 residues. The V gene lost 3 bases and the J gene lost 0 bases, with 15 bases spanning the gap. CDR3 coding DNA: TGTGCCAGCAGCGAGGAGGCTGCAGACATGAACACTGAAGCTTTCTTT. It encodes CASSEEAADMNTEAFF.

The chain has TRBV29-1 and TRBJ1-4; maybe TRBD1 (5 bases). V was shortened by 5 bases and J by 3 bases, with 22 bases between the two germline ends. The CDR3 has 17 residues. CDR1 SQVTM and CDR2 ANQGSEA come from the germline V gene. The CDR3 region has the DNA TGCAGCGTTCGATTACAGGACCCTGACTCACCTAATGAAAAACTGTTTTTT. This codes for CSVRLQDPDSPNEKLFF.

As to this clonotype: A much larger clone differs from this one at a single base, so this may be a read error. The rearrangement links TRBV6-2 or TRBV6-3 to TRBJ1-1, with 7 bases matching TRBD1. Germline CDR1 and CDR2: MNHEY and SVGEGT. J was trimmed by 5 bases and V by 7 bases; bases with no gene match: 16. The CDR3 is 16 residues long. In DNA form, the CDR3 reads TGTGCCAGCATACAAAGCCTGCGGGAGGACAGGACTGAAGCTTTCTTT. Protein sequence: CASIQSLREDRTEAFF.